The 22 T cell receptor beta chains listed next were all sequenced from one sample in a study of blood T cell repertoires in COVID-19. Measured with immunoSEQ multiplex PCR; TCRdb has only the in-frame clones, and not every one. The data hold 300,000 to 400,000 clones, with 80% to 90% observed a single time. Sequencing used PBMCs or T cells enriched from blood (not recorded which). The receptors stem from a woman between 40 and 55 years old with acute COVID-19.

The chain uses TRBV4-1 and TRBJ2-3, with D perhaps TRBD2 (7 bases). V was clipped by 1 base and J by 5 bases, with 19 bases between them. The CDR3 has 17 residues. CDR1 is MGHRA, CDR2 YSYEKL, per germline. The CDR3: CASSQVGSGGFQDTQYF. The CDR3 region has the DNA TGCGCCAGCAGCCAAGTAGGGTCGGGGGGCTTTCAAGATACGCAGTATTTT.

Note on this clone: The sample has other DNA sequences that encode this CDR3 too. The rearrangement links TRBV5-4 to TRBJ1-2; D gene unclear. V lost 4 bases, J lost 3 bases, and 10 bases lay in between. The length of the CDR3 is 13 residues. The germline V gene has CDR1 SGHNT and CDR2 YYREEE (reference sequence). CDR3: CASSLVRDYGYTF. As DNA, the CDR3 is TGTGCCAGCAGCCTGGTACGGGACTATGGCTACACCTTC.

The chain has TRBV6-2 or TRBV6-3 and TRBJ2-6; tentatively, D is TRBD1 (6 bases). Germline assignment: CDR1 MNHEY and CDR2 SVGEGT. The V and J ends lost 1 base and 0 bases respectively, with 10 bases between them. This CDR3 comprises 17 residues. The chain's CDR3 is CASSYWGPSSGANVLTF. CDR3 DNA sequence: TGTGCCAGCAGTTACTGGGGGCCCAGCTCTGGGGCCAACGTCCTGACTTTC.

The chain has TRBV5-6 and TRBJ1-5; a possible D gene is TRBD1 (6 bases). Trimming shortened V by 0 bases and J by 7 bases, and 14 bases separated the two germline ends. Germline V gene lookup returns CDR1 SGHDT and CDR2 YYEEEE. The CDR3 is 15 amino acids. The CDR3 nucleotides read TGTGCCAGCAGCTTGGGGGTGGGGGCCCCACAGCCCCAGCATTTT. It specifies CASSLGVGAPQPQHF.

CDR3 region: CSASPILAGETQYF. CDR3 sequence (DNA): TGCAGTGCGAGTCCCATACTAGCGGGCGAGACCCAGTACTTC. The chain employs TRBV20-1 and TRBJ2-5; 9 bases line up with TRBD2. This CDR3 comprises 14 residues. CDR1 is DFQATT, CDR2 SNEGSKA, per germline (reference sequence). Losses at the gene ends were 6 bases for V and 5 bases for J; bases not matched to a gene: 10.

This clone was counted once. V is TRBV18 and J is TRBJ1-2, with TRBD1 identical over 7 bases. CDR1 and CDR2 from the germline V gene are KGHSH and LQKENI. Trimming cost V 3 bases and J 5 bases; bases outside gene matches: 9. The CDR3 has 15 residues. In DNA form, the CDR3 reads TGTGCCAGCTCACCCCGGCCAGGGGGAACATATGGCTACACCTTC. Its translation: CASSPRPGGTYGYTF.

V gene TRBV19 combines with J gene TRBJ1-2, with no clear D. CDR1 is LNHDA and CDR2 is SQIVND in the germline V gene (reference sequence). V lost 2 bases to trimming and J lost 4 bases, with 20 bases between them. The CDR3 loop spans 17 amino acids. The CDR3 DNA follows: TGTGCCAGTAGTATAAGCCTATCGGGAACTCTATTCTATGGCTACACCTTC. Encoded protein: CASSISLSGTLFYGYTF. The variable domain in full, completed from reference TRBV19 and TRBJ1-2, reads DGGITQSPKYLFRKEGQNVTLSCEQNLNHDAMYWYRQDPGQGLRLIYYSQIVNDFQKGDIAEGYSVSREKKESFPLTVTSAQKNPTAFYLCASSISLSGTLFYGYTFGSGTRLTVV.

The chain links TRBV9 to TRBJ2-1, with D possibly being TRBD2 (6 bases). Germline CDR1 and CDR2: SGDLS and YYNGEE. The CDR3 contains 14 residues. V dropped 4 bases and J dropped 10 bases, with 18 bases sitting between them. In DNA, the CDR3 is TGTGCCAGCAGCCCAGGTGCGGGGATAGGAGAGCAGTTCTTC. This encodes CASSPGAGIGEQFF.

The chain couples TRBV4-1 to TRBJ2-3; tentative D call: TRBD1 (5 bases). CDR3 length: 15 amino acids. Germline CDR1 MGHRA, CDR2 YSYEKL. V lost 2 bases, J lost 2 bases, and 11 bases lay in between. CDR3 sequence (DNA): TGCGCCAGCAGCCAAACGGACATGGACACAGATACGCAGTATTTT. As protein: CASSQTDMDTDTQYF.

The V gene is TRBV19, the J gene TRBJ1-5; 8 bases fit TRBD1. After removal of 2 bases from V and 0 bases from J, the junction contained 9 bases not matched to a gene. This CDR3 is 18 amino acids long. The germline CDR1 and CDR2 sequences are LNHDA and SQIVND (reference sequence). CDR3 amino acids: CASSIKWLGTGSNQPQHF. CDR3 bases: TGTGCCAGTAGTATAAAGTGGCTGGGGACAGGTAGCAATCAGCCCCAGCATTTT.

This chain uses TRBV19 with TRBJ1-1, with D unclear. The CDR3 contains 13 residues. The V gene lost 1 base and the J gene lost 1 base, with 4 bases spanning the gap. CDR1 is LNHDA and CDR2 is SQIVND in the germline V gene (reference sequence). The chain's CDR3 is CASSIGRNTEAFF. The CDR3 DNA sequence: TGTGCCAGTAGTATAGGTCGGAACACTGAAGCTTTCTTT.

The rearrangement uses TRBV27 and TRBJ2-1; 10 bases align to TRBD2. The CDR3 is 18 amino acids. Germline V CDR1 and CDR2: MNHEY, SMNVEV (reference sequence). J gave up 1 base and V 3 bases, and 9 bases lay outside the gene matches. The CDR3 DNA reads TGTGCCAGCAGTTTTAGCGCTAGCGGGGGTCAATCCTACAATGAGCAGTTCTTC. This encodes CASSFSASGGQSYNEQFF.

The rearrangement joins TRBV12-3 or TRBV12-4 to TRBJ1-6, with D unresolved. CDR3 size: 12 residues. V was cut by 3 bases and J by 10 bases, with 7 bases left in between. The CDR3: CASSFPPSPLHF. The CDR3, as DNA: TGTGCCAGCAGTTTTCCTCCCTCACCCCTCCACTTT.

The chain joins TRBV20-1 to TRBJ2-3; no clear D gene. The germline V gene has CDR1 DFQATT and CDR2 SNEGSKA (reference sequence). V gave up 6 bases and J gave up 5 bases, with 9 bases separating them. This CDR3 spans 11 amino acids. CDR3 in amino acids: CSARHGDTQYF. CDR3 in DNA: TGCAGTGCCCGACACGGAGATACGCAGTATTTT.

On this clone: At one of its ends the junction is not consistent with the germline gene, which may arise from a read error. This chain connects TRBV2 to TRBJ2-1; 7 bases align to TRBD1. CDR1 is SNHLY and CDR2 is FYNNEI in the germline V gene. The CDR3 length is 11 residues. The CDR3 bases are TGTGCCAGCAGTGACCGGGACAGTAGACTCTTC. Protein: CASSDRDSRLF.

This clone was seen once. J is TRBJ2-1 and V is TRBV29-1; D gene unclear. This CDR3 region has 15 residues. Deletions cut 0 bases from V and 1 base from J, with 10 bases between. CDR1 is SQVTM, CDR2 ANQGSEA, per germline. This chain's CDR3 is CSVEDRGSSYNEQFF. The CDR3 DNA is TGCAGCGTTGAAGATCGCGGCTCGTCCTACAATGAGCAGTTCTTC.

V usage is TRBV5-1 and J usage is TRBJ1-2, with TRBD1 as a possible D gene (5 bases). Germline V gives CDR1 SGHRS, CDR2 YFSETQ. The CDR3 length is 15 residues. V shed 0 bases and J shed 8 bases, with 17 bases lying between them. Written as DNA, the CDR3 is TGCGCCAGCAGCTTGGGTCGACCCACCGACAGAGGCTACACCTTC. It yields the protein CASSLGRPTDRGYTF. The full variable domain, in which reference TRBV5-1 and TRBJ1-2 provide the parts outside the CDR3, is KAGVTQTPRYLIKTRGQQVTLSCSPISGHRSVSWYQQTPGQGLQFLFEYFSETQRNKGNFPGRFSGRQFSNSRSEMNVSTLELGDSALYLCASSLGRPTDRGYTFGSGTRLTVV.

This chain uses TRBV15 with TRBJ1-4; D uncertain. Germline loops: CDR1 LNHNV, CDR2 YYDKDF (reference sequence). CDR3 length: 12 amino acids. The V gene lost 3 bases and the J gene lost 7 bases, with 6 bases spanning the gap. CDR3 DNA sequence: TGTGCCACCAGCAGGAGCCGTGAAAAACTGTTTTTT. Residues: CATSRSREKLFF.

The V gene is TRBV28, the J gene TRBJ1-2, with D perhaps TRBD1 (6 bases). Germline CDR1 MDHEN, CDR2 SYDVKM. The CDR3 length is 13 residues. The V end lost 6 bases, the J end lost 2 bases, and 10 bases lay between the germline ends. The CDR3 coding sequence is TGTGCCAGCAGCGAAACAGGGAACTATGGCTACACCTTC. Amino acid sequence: CASSETGNYGYTF.

This clone was detected only once. The J gene is TRBJ2-3, the V gene TRBV5-1; 15 bases fit TRBD2. CDR3 length equals 19 residues. From germline, CDR1 is SGHRS and CDR2 YFSETQ. V shed 4 bases, J shed 0 bases, and the junction held 9 bases outside the gene matches. CDR3 protein: CASSAGLAGGKPSTDTQYF. The CDR3, as DNA: TGCGCCAGCAGCGCGGGACTAGCGGGGGGAAAACCCAGCACAGATACGCAGTATTTT.

The chain couples TRBV5-1 to TRBJ1-2, with 10 bases identical to TRBD1. CDR3 size: 15 residues. V lost 0 bases, J lost 8 bases, and 7 bases stayed unmatched. From germline, CDR1 is SGHRS and CDR2 YFSETQ. CDR3 bases: TGCGCCAGCAGCTTGGGAGACAGGGGGCGATGGGGCTACACCTTC. This encodes CASSLGDRGRWGYTF.

A few counts support this clone. V usage is TRBV10-1 and J usage is TRBJ2-7; 7 bases fit TRBD1. Unmatched junction bases numbered 13, after V lost 7 bases and J lost 4 bases. The CDR3 length is 15 residues. The germline gives CDR1 WNHNN, CDR2 SYGVQD (reference sequence). The CDR3 sequence is CASTLGGASSYEQYF. CDR3 DNA sequence: TGCGCCAGCACCCTAGGGGGCGCGAGCTCTTACGAGCAGTACTTC.